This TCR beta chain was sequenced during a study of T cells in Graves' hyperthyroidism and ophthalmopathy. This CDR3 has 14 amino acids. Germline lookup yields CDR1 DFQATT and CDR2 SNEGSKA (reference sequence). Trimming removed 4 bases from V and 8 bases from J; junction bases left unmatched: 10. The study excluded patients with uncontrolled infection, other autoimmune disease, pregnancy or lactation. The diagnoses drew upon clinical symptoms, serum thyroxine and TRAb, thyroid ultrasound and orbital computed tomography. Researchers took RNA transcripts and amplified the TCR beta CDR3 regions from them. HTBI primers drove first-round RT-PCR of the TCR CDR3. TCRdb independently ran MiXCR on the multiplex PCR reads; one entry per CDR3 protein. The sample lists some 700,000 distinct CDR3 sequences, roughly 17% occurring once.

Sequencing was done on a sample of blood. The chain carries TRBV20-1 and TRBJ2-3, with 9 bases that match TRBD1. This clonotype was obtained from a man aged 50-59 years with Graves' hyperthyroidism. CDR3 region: CSANALQGAGTQYF. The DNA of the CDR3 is TGCAGTGCTAACGCTTTACAGGGGGCGGGTACGCAGTATTTT.